Included here is one T cell receptor beta chain sequence, with context. Its antigen remains unidentified. TCRdb independently ran MiXCR on the RACE reads; one entry per CDR3 protein. In the table there are 190,000 or so distinct CDR3 sequences, around 25% of which are singletons. The data are from a study of human T cells and chemical hapten exposure. Looking at the study overall: Patch tests put 0.01% DPC on the upper back, and the results were checked at 6 days. Per-sample TCR yield variability stemmed mainly from small pooled library volume differences. Whole-study findings and limits: Against controls, expanded TCRs gave rise to significantly more large CDR3 similarity clusters. Patch test score tracked positively with PT1 expanded TCR counts.

Between the trimmed V and J ends, which lost 1 base and 5 bases, there was a span of 9 bases. Germline CDR1 SGHRS, CDR2 YFSETQ. This CDR3 has 13 amino acids. Noted time point: patch test 3, about 24 weeks after DPC sensitization. The treatment was: therapeutic diphenylcyclopropenone sensitization with weekly scalp DPC. The source is a woman in her thirties or forties with alopecia areata. Some clones in this sample may be carry-over from other donors' samples. The chain joins TRBV5-1 to TRBJ1-2; D is undetermined. Sequences were derived from whole blood, sampled in connection with sensitization to the hapten diphenylcyclopropenone (DPC). The CDR3 nucleotides are TGCGCCAGCAGCTTGACGGACGTTTATGGCTACACCTTC. Protein sequence: CASSLTDVYGYTF.